Listed here is a single TCR beta chain. The CDR3 has 14 amino acids. V lost 2 bases and J lost 10; bases outside the gene matches: 8. Germline CDR1 reads SGDLS; CDR2 reads YYNGEE. The data derive from a study of blood T cell repertoires in COVID-19. Overall study context: PBMCs, B-cell-depleted T cells, or T cells were the source of the cDNA or gDNA that made up the material.

Authors' analysis steps: Amplifying reference gene primers gave estimates of nucleated cell counts. Repertoires were generated with immunoSEQ multiplex PCR, while TCRdb's copy carries only in-frame clones and drops some. The D gene and trimming were derived from the DNA, and the V and J assignments and clone size from that table. Of a few hundred thousand clones in the sample, approximately 85% were seen once. The sequence was obtained from a woman in her seventies with acute or convalescent COVID-19. This rearrangement joins TRBV9 to TRBJ1-2; 10 bases fit TRBD1. The material sequenced was peripheral blood. The CDR3 loop reads CASSVQPGQGTYTF. The CDR3 nucleotides read TGTGCCAGCAGCGTTCAGCCGGGACAGGGGACCTACACCTTC. The whole variable domain, filled in from reference TRBV9 and TRBJ1-2, reads DSGVTQTPKHLITATGQRVTLRCSPRSGDLSVYWYQQSLDQGLQFLIQYYNGEERAKGNILERFSAQQFPDLHSELNLSSLELGDSALYFCASSVQPGQGTYTFGSGTRLTVV.